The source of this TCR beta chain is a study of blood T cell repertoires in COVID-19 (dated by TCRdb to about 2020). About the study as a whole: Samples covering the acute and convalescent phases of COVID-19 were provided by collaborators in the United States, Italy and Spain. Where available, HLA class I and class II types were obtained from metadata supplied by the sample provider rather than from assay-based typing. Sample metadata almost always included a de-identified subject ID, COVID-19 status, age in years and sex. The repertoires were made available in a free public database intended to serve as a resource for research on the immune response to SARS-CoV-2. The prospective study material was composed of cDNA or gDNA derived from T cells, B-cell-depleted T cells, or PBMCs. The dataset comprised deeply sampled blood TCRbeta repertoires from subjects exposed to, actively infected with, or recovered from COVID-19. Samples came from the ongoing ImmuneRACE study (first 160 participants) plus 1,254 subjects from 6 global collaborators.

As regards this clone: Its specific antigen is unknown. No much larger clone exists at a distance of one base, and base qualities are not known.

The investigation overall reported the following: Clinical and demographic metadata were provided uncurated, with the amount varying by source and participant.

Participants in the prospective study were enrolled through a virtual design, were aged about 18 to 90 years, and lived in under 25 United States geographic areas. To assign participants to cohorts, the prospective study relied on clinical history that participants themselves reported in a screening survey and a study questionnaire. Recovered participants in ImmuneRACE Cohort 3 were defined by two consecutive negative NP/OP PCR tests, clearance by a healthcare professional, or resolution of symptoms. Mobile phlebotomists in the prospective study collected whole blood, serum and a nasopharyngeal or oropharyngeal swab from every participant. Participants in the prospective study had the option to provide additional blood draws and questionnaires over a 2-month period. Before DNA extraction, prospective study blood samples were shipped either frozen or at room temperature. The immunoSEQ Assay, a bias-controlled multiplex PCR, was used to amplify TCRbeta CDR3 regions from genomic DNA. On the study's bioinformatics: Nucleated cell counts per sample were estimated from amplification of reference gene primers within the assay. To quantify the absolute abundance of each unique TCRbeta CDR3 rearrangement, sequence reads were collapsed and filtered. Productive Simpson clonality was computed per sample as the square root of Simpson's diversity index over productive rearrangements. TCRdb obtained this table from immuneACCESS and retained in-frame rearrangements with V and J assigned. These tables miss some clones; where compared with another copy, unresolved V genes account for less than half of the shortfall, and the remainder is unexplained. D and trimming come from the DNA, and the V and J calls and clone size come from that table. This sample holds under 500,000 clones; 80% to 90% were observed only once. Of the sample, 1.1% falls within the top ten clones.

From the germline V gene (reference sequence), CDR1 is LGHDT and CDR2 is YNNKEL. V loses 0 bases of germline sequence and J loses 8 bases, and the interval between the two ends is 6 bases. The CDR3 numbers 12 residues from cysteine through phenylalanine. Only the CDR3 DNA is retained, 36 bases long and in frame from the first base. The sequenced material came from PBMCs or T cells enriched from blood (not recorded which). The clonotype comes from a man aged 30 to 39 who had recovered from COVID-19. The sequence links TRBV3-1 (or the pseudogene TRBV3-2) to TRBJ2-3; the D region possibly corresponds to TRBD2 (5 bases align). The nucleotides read TGTGCCAGCAGCCAAGACCGGGGTACGCAGTATTTT. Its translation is CASSQDRGTQYF.